This TCR beta chain was sequenced in a study of shared clonotypes between healthy human individuals. Study results and caveats: Naive subsets usually exceeded memory subsets in estimated richness.

Per the original data handling: In the immunoSEQ data, sequences were junction-only and lacked quality scores, so filtering differed. TCRdb keeps only in-frame clones here, not all; method: immunoSEQ multiplex PCR. V and J calls plus clone size are reproduced from that table; the DNA served to infer D and trimming. The sample has a few million clones; approximately 93% are singletons. Turning to this clone: As yet, its antigen is unknown.

Donors, healthy HIV-negative adults, lacked recent acute infections or vaccinations. The ends lost 0 bases at V and 0 bases at J; junction bases unmatched: 5. This CDR3 is 17 amino acids long. The germline CDR1 and CDR2 sequences are SGHVS and FQNEAQ. V and J are TRBV7-8 and TRBJ2-1; 7 nucleotides agree with TRBD2. The sequence was collected from a man in his late teens or twenties in good health. Some clones in this sample may be carry-over from other donors' samples. Sequenced input: naive CD4+ T cells from PBMCs. The subset was: CD45RA+ positively selected. CDR3 region: CASSLAGGPSSYNEQFF. CDR3 coding DNA: TGTGCCAGCAGCTTAGCGGGAGGGCCGAGCTCCTACAATGAGCAGTTCTTC.